This T cell receptor beta chain originates from a study of blood T cells in healthy people across ages. Comment on this clonotype: Its antigen remains unknown.

The authors ran a second PCR of about 7 to 11 cycles using a sample-barcoded 5' primer and a J-beta primer mix. A template-switch adaptor that had 12 random nucleotides put a tag on each cDNA molecule. In TCRdb, the 5' RACE reads were re-called with MiXCR into one record per CDR3 protein. The sample yields hundreds of thousands of distinct CDR3 sequences, about three fifths seen once. Per sample, no less than 5.5 micrograms of total RNA were extracted. Whole-study findings and limits: A roughly linear age-dependent decrease characterized TCR beta diversity per million T cells.

The length of the CDR3 is 14 residues. The germline V gene has CDR1 SNHLY and CDR2 FYNNEI. V shed 1 base and J shed 3 bases, with 9 bases lying between them. This chain joins TRBV2 and TRBJ2-5; D remains unclear. Material for sequencing was blood. This TCR derives from a man under 40 in good health. The CDR3 nucleotides are TGTGCCAGCAGTGAAGGTCTCACTAAAGAGACCCAGTACTTC. This sequence encodes CASSEGLTKETQYF.